These T cell receptor beta chains were read from a single sample in a study of CD8+CD57+ T cells in acquired aplastic anemia. TCRdb redid the calling of the reads with MiXCR, one entry per CDR3 protein. The sample contains about 180,000 distinct CDR3 sequences, 45% to 50% of which appear only once. Sample: sorted CD4+, CD8+, or CD8+CD57+ T cells (not recorded which) from PBMCs. The receptors were sampled from a human donor in good health. CDR3s leave out the opening cysteine and the closing phenylalanine or tryptophan.

>TRBJ2-1|TRBV24-1
ATSARAGGNEQF
>TRBJ1-1|TRBV6-1
ASVDRGWAMNTEAF
>TRBJ1-1|TRBV19
ASSNPRVTEAF
>TRBJ2-3|TRBV4-1
ASSHPGLAAFTDTQY
>TRBJ1-1|TRBV10-3
AISDSGTGMPEAF
>TRBJ2-5|TRBV19
ASSRRAPTLGETQY
>TRBJ2-7|TRBV20-1
SATKPPTSGSLHEQY
>TRBJ2-1|TRBV5-4
ASSLGTGSSYNEQF
>TRBJ2-1|TRBV24-1
ATSDLTGSEQF
>TRBJ2-1|TRBV11-2
ASSDNRVEQF
>TRBJ2-5|TRBV2
ASMTGGETQY
>TRBJ1-5|TRBV2
ASSRGPDQPQH
>TRBJ2-7|TRBV2
ASRRLASSYEQY
>TRBJ2-5|TRBV6-5
ASSYEAGTQY
>TRBJ2-5|TRBV18
ASSPPSVETQY
>TRBJ2-1|TRBV12-5
ASGFAPLADNEQF
>TRBJ1-5|TRBV7-9
ASSSQGSSNQPQH
>TRBJ2-1|TRBV19
ATRLDRSTYNEQF
>TRBJ2-6|TRBV20-1
SAPDASGANVLT
>TRBJ2-5|TRBV18
ASSRTGETQY